This T cell receptor (beta chain) was identified during a study of molecular identifiers for immune sequencing clone quantification. Study-level information: The replicates split RNA from roughly 20,000 or 100,000 naive CD8 cells five ways and sequenced four.

The CDR3 is 14 amino acids. CDR1 and CDR2 (germline): DFQATT, SNEGSKA (reference sequence). Naive CD8 T cell sorting was performed on the CD8+CD4-CCR7+CD45RA+ phenotype. Regarding this clonotype: What it binds is unknown. At one end the junction does not follow the germline gene, possibly because of a read error.

The study, taken as a whole, reports: Barcode-sharing identical TCR molecules could underestimate highly expanded clone sizes.

TCRdb re-derived calls from the PCR reads in MiXCR, one entry per CDR3 protein. The sample includes approximately 500,000 distinct CDR3 sequences, 20% to 25% of them seen just once. The TCR comes from a human donor in good health. Some libraries in this study had Jurkat cell RNA spiked in. Sequencing was done on a sample of naive CD8+ T cells from blood, with Jurkat cell RNA spiked in. Subset in this sample: FACS-sorted CD8+CD4-CCR7+CD45RA+ naive T cells. V and J are TRBV20-1 and TRBJ2-7; 8 bases are shared with TRBD1. CDR3 loop: CSARVGGQGYEQCF. Here the CDR3 DNA reads TGCAGTGCTAGAGTTGGAGGACAGGGCTACGAGCAGTGCTTC.